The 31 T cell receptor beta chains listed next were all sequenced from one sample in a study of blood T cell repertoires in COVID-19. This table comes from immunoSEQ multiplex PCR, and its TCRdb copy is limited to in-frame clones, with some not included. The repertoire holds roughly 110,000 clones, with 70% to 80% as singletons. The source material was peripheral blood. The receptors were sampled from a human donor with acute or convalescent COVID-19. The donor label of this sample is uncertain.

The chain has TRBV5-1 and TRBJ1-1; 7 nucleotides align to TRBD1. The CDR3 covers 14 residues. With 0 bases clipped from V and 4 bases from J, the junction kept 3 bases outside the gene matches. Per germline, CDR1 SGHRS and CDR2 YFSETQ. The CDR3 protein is CASSLAPGGTEAFF. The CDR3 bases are TGCGCCAGCAGCTTGGCTCCAGGGGGCACTGAAGCTTTCTTT.

This CDR3 reads CASSRGGWNTGELFF. CDR3 coding DNA: TGTGCCAGCAGCCGGGGGGGATGGAACACCGGGGAGCTGTTTTTT. The gene calls are TRBV14 and TRBJ2-2; 7 bases line up with TRBD2. V dropped 4 bases and J dropped 1; count of bases not matched to a gene: 3. Germline CDR1 is SGHDN and CDR2 is FVKESK. The CDR3 covers 15 residues.

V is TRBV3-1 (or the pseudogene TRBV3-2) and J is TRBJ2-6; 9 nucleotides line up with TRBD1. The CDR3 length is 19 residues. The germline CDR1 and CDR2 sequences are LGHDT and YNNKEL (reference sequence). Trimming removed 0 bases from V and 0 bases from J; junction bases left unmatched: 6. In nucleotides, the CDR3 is TGTGCCAGCAGCCAAGACCAGACAGGGGGGAGCTCTGGGGCCAACGTCCTGACTTTC. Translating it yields CASSQDQTGGSSGANVLTF.

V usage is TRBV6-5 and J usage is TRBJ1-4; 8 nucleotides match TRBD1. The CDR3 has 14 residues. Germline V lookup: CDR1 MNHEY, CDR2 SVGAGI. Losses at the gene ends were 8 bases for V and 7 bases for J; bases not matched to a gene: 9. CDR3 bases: TGTGCCAGCTCCTCAGGGGGCTCGAGTGAAAAACTGTTTTTT. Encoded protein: CASSSGGSSEKLFF.

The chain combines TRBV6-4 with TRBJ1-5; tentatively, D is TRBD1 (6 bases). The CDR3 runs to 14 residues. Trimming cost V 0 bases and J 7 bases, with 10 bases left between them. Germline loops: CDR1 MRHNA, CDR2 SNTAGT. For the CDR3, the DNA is TGTGCCAGCAGTGACTCGAGTGGGGGCCAGCCCCAGCATTTT. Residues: CASSDSSGGQPQHF.

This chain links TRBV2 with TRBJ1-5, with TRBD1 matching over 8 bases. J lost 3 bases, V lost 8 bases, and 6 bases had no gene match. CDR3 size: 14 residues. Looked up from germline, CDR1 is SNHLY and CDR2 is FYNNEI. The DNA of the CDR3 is TGTGCCAGCCAGAGGACAGGGTTCAATCAGCCCCAGCATTTT. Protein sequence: CASQRTGFNQPQHF.

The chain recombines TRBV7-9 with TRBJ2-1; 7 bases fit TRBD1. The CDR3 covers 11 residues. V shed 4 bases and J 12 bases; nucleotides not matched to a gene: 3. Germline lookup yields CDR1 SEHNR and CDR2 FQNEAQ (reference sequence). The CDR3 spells CASSSGQVQFF. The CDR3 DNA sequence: TGTGCCAGCAGCTCAGGACAGGTGCAGTTCTTC.

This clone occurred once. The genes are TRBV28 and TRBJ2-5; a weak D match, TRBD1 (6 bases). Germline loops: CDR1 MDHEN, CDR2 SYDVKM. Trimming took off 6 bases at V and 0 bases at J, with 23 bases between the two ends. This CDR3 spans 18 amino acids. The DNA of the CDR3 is TGTGCCAGCAGACTTGGACAGTTAGACCAAATGGACCAAGAGACCCAGTACTTC. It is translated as CASRLGQLDQMDQETQYF.

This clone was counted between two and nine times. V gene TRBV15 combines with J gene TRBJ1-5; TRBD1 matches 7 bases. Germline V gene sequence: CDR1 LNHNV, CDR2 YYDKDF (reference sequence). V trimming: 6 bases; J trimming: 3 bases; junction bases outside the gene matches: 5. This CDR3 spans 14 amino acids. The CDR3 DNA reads TGTGCCACCAGAGGGGGCTCGGTCAATCAGCCCCAGCATTTT. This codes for CATRGGSVNQPQHF.

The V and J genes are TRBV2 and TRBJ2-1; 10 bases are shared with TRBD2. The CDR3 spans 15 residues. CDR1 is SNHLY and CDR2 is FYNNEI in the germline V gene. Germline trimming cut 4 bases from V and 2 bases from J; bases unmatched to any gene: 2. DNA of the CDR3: TGTGCCAGCAGTGCTACTAGCGGGACCTACAATGAGCAGTTCTTC. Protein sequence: CASSATSGTYNEQFF.

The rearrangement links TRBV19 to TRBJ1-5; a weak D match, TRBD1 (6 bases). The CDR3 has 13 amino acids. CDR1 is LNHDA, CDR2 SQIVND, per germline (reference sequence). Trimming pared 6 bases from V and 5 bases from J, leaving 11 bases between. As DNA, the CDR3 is TGTGCCAGTAGCGGACAGAGGGATCAGCCCCAGCATTTT. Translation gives CASSGQRDQPQHF. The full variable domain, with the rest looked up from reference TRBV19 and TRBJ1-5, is DGGITQSPKYLFRKEGQNVTLSCEQNLNHDAMYWYRQDPGQGLRLIYYSQIVNDFQKGDIAEGYSVSREKKESFPLTVTSAQKNPTAFYLCASSGQRDQPQHFGDGTRLSIL.

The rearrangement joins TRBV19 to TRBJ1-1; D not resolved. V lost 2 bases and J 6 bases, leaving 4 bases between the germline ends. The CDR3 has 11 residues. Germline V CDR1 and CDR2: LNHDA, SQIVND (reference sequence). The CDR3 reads CASSISAEAFF. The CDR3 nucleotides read TGTGCCAGTAGTATATCCGCTGAAGCTTTCTTT.

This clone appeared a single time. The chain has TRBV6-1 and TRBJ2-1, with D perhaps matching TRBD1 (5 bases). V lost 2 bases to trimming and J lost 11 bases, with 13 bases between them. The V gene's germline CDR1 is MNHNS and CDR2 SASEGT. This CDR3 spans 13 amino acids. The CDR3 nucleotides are TGTGCCAGCAGTGAAAGGCGACAGCTTAAGCAGTTCTTC. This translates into CASSERRQLKQFF.

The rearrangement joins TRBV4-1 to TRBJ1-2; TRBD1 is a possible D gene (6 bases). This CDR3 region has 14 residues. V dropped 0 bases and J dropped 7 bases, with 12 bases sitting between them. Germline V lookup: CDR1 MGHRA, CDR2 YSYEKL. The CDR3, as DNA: TGCGCCAGCAGCCAAGATCAGGGGATTTCTGGCTACACCTTC. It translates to CASSQDQGISGYTF.

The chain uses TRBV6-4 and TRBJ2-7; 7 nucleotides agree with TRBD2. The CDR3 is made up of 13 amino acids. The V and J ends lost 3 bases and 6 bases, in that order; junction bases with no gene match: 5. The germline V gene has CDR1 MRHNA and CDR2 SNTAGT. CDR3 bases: TGTGCCAGCAGTGAGCGCGGGGGTAGCGAGCAGTACTTC. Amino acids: CASSERGGSEQYF.

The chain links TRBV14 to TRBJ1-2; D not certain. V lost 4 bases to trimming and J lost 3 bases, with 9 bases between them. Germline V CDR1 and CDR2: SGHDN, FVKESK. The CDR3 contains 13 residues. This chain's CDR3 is CASSPALHYGYTF. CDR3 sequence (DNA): TGTGCCAGCAGCCCCGCCCTACACTATGGCTACACCTTC.

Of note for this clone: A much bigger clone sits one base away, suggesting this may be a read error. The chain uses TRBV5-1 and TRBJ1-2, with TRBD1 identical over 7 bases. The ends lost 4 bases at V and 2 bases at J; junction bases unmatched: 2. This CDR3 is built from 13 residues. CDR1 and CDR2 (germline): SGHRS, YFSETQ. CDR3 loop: CASSAGQNYGYTF. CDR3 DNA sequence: TGCGCCAGCAGCGCGGGACAGAACTATGGCTACACCTTC.

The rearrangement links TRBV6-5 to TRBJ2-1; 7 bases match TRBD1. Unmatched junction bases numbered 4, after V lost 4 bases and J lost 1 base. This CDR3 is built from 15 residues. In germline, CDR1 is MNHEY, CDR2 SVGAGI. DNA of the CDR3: TGTGCCAGCAGTTCCTGGACAGGTTCCTACAATGAGCAGTTCTTC. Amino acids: CASSSWTGSYNEQFF.

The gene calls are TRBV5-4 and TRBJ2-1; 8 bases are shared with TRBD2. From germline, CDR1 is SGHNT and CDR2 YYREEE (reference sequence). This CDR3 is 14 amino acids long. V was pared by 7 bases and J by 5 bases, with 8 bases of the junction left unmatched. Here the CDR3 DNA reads TGTGCCAGCTCTCGGGGGGGCGTCAACAATGAGCAGTTCTTC. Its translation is CASSRGGVNNEQFF.

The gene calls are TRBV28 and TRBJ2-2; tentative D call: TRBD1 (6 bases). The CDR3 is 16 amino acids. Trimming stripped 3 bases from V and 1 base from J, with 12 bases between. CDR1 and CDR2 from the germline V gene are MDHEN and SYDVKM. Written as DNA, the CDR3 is TGTGCCAGCAGTTTTTGGACAGCAGGGAACACCGGGGAGCTGTTTTTT. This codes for CASSFWTAGNTGELFF. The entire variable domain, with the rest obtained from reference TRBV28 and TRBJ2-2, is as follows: DVKVTQSSRYLVKRTGEKVFLECVQDMDHENMFWYRQDPGLGLRLIYFSYDVKMKEKGDIPEGYSVSREKKERFSLILESASTNQTSMYLCASSFWTAGNTGELFFGEGSRLTVL.

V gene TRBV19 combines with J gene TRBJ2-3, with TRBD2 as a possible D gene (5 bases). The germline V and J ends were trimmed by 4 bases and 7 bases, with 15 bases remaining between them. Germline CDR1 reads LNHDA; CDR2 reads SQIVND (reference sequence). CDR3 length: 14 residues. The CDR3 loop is CASSRWRNHNTQYF. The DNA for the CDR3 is TGTGCCAGTAGTAGATGGAGGAACCACAATACGCAGTATTTT.

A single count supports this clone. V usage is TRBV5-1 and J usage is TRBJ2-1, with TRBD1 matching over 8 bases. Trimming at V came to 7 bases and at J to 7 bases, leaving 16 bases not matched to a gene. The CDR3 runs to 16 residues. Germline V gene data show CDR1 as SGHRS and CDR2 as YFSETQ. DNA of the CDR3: TGCGCCAGCGAGAAGGGACAGGCCGGCAATGTGAATGAGCAGTTCTTC. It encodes CASEKGQAGNVNEQFF.

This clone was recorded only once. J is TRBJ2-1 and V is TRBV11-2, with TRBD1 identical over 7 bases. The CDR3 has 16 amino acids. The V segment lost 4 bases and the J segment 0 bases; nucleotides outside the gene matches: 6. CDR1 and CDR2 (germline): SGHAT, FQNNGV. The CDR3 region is CASSSTGKGSYNEQFF. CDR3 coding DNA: TGTGCCAGCAGCTCGACAGGGAAGGGCTCCTACAATGAGCAGTTCTTC.

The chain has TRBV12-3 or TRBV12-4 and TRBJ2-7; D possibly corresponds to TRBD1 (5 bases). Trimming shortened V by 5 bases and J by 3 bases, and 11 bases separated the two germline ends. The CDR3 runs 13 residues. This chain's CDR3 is CASSLIDSYEQYF. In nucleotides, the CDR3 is TGTGCCAGCAGTCTAATAGACAGCTACGAGCAGTACTTC.

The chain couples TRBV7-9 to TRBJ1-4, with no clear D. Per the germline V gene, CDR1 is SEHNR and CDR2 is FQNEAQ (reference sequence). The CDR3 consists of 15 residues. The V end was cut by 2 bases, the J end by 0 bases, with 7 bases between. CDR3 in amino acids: CASSLITTTNEKLFF. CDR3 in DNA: TGTGCCAGCAGCTTAATAACAACAACTAATGAAAAACTGTTTTTT. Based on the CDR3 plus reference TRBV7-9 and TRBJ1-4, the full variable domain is DTGVSQNPRHKITKRGQNVTFRCDPISEHNRLYWYRQTLGQGPEFLTYFQNEAQLEKSRLLSDRFSAERPKGSFSTLEIQRTEQGDSAMYLCASSLITTTNEKLFFGSGTQLSVL.

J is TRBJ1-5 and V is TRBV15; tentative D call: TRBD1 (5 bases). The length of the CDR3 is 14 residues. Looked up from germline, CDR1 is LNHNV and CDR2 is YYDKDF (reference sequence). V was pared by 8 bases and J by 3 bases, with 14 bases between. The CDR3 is CATLKWGLNQPQHF. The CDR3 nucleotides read TGTGCCACCCTCAAGTGGGGCCTCAATCAGCCCCAGCATTTT.

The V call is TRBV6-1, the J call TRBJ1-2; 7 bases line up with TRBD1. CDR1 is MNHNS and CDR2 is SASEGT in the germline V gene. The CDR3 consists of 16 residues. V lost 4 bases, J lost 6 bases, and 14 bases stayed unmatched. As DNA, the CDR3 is TGTGCCAGCAGTGTTCTCTCGGTTATTAGGGGGCATGGCTACACCTTC. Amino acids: CASSVLSVIRGHGYTF.

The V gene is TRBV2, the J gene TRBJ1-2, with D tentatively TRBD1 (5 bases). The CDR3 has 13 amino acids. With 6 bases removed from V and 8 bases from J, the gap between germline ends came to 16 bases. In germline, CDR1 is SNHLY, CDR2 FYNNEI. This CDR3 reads CASRLTDNGGYTF. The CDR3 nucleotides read TGTGCCAGCAGGTTGACAGATAATGGAGGCTACACCTTC.

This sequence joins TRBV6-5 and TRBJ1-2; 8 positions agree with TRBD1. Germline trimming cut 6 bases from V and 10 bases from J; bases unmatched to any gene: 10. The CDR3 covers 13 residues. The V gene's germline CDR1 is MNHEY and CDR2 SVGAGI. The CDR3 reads CASRSRTGYNYTF. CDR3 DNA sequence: TGTGCCAGCAGGAGTAGGACAGGGTATAACTACACCTTC.

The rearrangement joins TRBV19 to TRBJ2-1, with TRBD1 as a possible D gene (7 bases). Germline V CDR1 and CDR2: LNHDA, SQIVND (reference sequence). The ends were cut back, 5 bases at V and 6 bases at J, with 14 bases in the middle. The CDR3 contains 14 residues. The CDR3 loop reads CASSRQGEVNEQFF. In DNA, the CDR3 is TGTGCCAGTAGTCGGCAGGGGGAGGTCAATGAGCAGTTCTTC.

The CDR3 nucleotides read TGTGCCAGCAGCACAGGACAGTTTGAGCAGTTCTTC. Encoded protein: CASSTGQFEQFF. The genes are TRBV11-1 and TRBJ2-1, with D possibly TRBD1 on 6 matching bases. The CDR3 is made up of 12 amino acids. Germline values: CDR1 SGHAT, CDR2 FQDESV (reference sequence). Deletions cut 5 bases from V and 9 bases from J, with 11 bases between.